This T cell receptor (beta chain) was recovered during a study of shared clonotypes between healthy human individuals. Study summary: Donor ages ranged 18 to 49 years: a couple of women, three men. Study conclusions and caveats: Rarefaction demonstrated incomplete sorted-subset sequencing despite large depth.

The investigators split CD4+ cells into a CD45RA+ naive subset and a CD45RA-negative memory subset. Germline values: CDR1 SNHLY, CDR2 FYNNEI. The junction had 18 bases not matched to a gene; V was cut back by 8 bases and J by 0 bases. The CDR3 is made up of 19 amino acids. Produced via immunoSEQ multiplex PCR; TCRdb's table is partial and in-frame only. The sample lists 1 million to 1.3 million clones, approximately 80% occurring once. In this sample, this clone turned up a few times. The target antigen is unknown. J is TRBJ1-5 and V is TRBV2, with TRBD1 matching 8 bases. This TCR was recovered from a man between 18 and 35 years old in good health. Some clones in this sample may be carry-over from other donors' samples. Sequenced material: memory CD4+ T cells from PBMCs. As for subset: CD45RA-negative fraction. CDR3 nucleotides: TGTGCCAGCGGGAGGGGGACAGGAGCGTTATCAACTAGCAATCAGCCCCAGCATTTT. Its translation: CASGRGTGALSTSNQPQHF. Looking up the rest from reference TRBV2 and TRBJ1-5 gives the full variable domain: EPEVTQTPSHQVTQMGQEVILRCVPISNHLYFYWYRQILGQKVEFLVSFYNNEISEKSEIFDDQFSVERPDGSNFTLKIRSTKLEDSAMYFCASGRGTGALSTSNQPQHFGDGTRLSIL.